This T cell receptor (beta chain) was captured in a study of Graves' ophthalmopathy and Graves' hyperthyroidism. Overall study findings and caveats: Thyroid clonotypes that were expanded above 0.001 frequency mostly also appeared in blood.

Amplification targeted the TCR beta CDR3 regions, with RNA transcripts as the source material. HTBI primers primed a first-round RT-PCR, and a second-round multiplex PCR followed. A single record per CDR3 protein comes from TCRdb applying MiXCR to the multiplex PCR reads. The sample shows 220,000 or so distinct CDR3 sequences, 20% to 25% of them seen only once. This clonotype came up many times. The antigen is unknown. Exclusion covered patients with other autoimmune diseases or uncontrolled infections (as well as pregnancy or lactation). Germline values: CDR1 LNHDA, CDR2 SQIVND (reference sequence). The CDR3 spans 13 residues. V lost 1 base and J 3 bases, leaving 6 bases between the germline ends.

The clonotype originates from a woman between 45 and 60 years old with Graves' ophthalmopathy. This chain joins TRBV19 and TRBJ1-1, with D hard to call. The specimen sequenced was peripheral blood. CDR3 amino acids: CASSIVLDTEAFF. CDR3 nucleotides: TGTGCCAGTAGTATAGTACTGGACACTGAAGCTTTCTTT.